This T cell receptor beta chain was captured by sequencing in a study of control samples from healthy donors and cancer patients. Clones were read by immunoSEQ multiplex PCR, and TCRdb kept only the in-frame ones, dropping some. The sample carries over 65,000 clones, 94% recorded once. Germline V gene lookup returns CDR1 LGHDT and CDR2 YNNKEL (reference sequence). The CDR3 loop spans 15 amino acids. The V gene lost 6 bases and the J gene lost 5 bases, with 20 bases spanning the gap. The sequence was obtained from a woman between 35 and 50 years old in good health. The chain recombines TRBV3-1 (or the pseudogene TRBV3-2) with TRBJ2-7; unclear D gene. Sequenced input: blood. CDR3 in DNA: TGTGCCAGCAGATTATCAGGCGCCCCTGGCAACGAGCAGTACTTC. Its protein product is CASRLSGAPGNEQYF.